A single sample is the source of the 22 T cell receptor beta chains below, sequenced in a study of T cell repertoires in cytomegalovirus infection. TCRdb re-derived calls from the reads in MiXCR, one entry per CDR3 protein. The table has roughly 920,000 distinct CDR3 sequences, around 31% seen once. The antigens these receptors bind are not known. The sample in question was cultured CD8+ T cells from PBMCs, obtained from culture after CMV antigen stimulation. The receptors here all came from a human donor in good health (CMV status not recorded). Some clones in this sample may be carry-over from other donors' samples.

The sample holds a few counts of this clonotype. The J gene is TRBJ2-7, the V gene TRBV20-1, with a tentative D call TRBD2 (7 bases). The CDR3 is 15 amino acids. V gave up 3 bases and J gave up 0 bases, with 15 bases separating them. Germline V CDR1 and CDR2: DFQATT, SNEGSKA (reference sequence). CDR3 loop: CSARGAGVSSYEQYF. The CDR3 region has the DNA TGCAGTGCTAGGGGGGCGGGGGTGTCCTCCTACGAGCAGTACTTC.

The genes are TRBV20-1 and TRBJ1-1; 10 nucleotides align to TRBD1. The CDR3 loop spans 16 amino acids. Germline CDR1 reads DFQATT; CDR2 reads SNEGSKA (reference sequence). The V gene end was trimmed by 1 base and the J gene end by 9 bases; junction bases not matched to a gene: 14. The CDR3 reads CSARGDFRDRGDQAFF. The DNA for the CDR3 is TGCAGTGCTAGAGGAGATTTCCGGGACAGGGGAGACCAAGCTTTCTTT.

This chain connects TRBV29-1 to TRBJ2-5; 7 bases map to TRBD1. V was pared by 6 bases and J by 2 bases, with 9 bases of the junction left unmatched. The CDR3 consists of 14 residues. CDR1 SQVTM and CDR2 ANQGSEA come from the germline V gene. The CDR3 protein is CSVDSRQGQETQYF. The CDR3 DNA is TGCAGCGTCGATAGCCGACAGGGTCAAGAGACCCAGTACTTC.

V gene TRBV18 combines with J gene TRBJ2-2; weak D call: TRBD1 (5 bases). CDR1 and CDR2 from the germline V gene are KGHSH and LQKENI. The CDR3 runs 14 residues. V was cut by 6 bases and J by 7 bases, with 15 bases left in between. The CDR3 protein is CASSPRAGNGELFF. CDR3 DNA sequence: TGTGCCAGCTCCCCCAGGGCCGGCAACGGGGAGCTGTTTTTT.

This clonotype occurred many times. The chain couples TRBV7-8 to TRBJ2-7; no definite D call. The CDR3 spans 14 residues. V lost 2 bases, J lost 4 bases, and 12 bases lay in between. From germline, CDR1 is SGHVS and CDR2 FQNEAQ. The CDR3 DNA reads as TGTGCCAGCAGCTTAAAAGGGATTCGGTACGAGCAGTACTTC. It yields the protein CASSLKGIRYEQYF.

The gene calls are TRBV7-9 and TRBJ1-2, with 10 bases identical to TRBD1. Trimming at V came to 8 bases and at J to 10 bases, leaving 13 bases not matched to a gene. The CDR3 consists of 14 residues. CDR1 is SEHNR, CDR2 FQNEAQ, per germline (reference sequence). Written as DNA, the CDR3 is TGTGCCAGCTCCTTTCCCGGGACAGGGGTTGACTACACCTTC. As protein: CASSFPGTGVDYTF.

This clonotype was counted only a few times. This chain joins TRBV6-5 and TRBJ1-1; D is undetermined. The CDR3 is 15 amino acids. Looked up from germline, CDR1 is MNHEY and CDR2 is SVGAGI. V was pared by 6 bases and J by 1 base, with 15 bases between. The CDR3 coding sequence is TGTGCCAGCAGGCGACGGACGTCTAAGAACACTGAAGCTTTCTTT. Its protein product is CASRRRTSKNTEAFF.

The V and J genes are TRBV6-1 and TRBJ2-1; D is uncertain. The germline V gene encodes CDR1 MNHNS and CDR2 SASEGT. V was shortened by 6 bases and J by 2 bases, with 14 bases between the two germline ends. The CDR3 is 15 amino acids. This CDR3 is CASSSEAPTYNEQFF. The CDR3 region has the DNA TGTGCCAGCAGCTCAGAAGCCCCAACCTACAATGAGCAGTTCTTC.

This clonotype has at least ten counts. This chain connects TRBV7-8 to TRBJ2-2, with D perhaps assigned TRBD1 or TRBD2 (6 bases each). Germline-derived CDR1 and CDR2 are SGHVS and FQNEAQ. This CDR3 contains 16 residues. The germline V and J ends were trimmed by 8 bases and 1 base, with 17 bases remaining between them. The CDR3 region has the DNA TGTGCCAGCCTCGTAGCGGCGACAGGGAACACCGGGGAGCTGTTTTTT. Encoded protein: CASLVAATGNTGELFF.

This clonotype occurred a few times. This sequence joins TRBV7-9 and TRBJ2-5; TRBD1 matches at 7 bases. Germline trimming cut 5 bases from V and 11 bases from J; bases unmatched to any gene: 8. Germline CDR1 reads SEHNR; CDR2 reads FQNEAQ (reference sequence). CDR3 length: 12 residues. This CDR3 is CASSQGDKVQYF. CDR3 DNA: TGTGCCAGCAGCCAGGGGGACAAAGTTCAGTACTTC.

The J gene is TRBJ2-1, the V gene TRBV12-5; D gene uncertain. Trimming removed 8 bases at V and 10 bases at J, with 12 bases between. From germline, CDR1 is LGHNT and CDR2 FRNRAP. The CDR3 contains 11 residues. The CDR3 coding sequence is TGTGCTAGTTCGGTTATGTCCGAGCAGTTCTTC. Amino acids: CASSVMSEQFF.

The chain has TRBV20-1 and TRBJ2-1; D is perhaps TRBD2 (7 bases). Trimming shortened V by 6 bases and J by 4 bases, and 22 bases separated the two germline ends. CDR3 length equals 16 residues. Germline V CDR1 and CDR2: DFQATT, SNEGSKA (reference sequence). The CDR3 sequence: CSAPLLGGGLYNEQFF. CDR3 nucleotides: TGCAGTGCCCCCTTGTTAGGGGGGGGGCTTTACAATGAGCAGTTCTTC.

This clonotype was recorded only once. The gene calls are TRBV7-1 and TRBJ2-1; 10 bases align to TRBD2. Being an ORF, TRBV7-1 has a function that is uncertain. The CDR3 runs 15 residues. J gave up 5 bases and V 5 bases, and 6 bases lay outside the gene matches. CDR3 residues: CASSIHLAGDNEQFF. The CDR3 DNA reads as TGTGCCAGCAGCATTCATCTAGCGGGGGACAATGAGCAGTTCTTC.

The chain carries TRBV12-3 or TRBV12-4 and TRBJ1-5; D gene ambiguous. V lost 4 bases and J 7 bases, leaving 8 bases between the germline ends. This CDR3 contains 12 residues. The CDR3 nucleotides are TGTGCCAGCAGTTCTACGCCGCAGCCCCAGCATTTT. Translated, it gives CASSSTPQPQHF.

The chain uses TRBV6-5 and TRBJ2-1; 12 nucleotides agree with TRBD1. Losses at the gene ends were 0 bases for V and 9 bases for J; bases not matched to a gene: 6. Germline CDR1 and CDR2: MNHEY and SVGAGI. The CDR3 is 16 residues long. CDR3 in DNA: TGTGCCAGCAGTTACTCACCGGGACAGGGGGCGGGTGAGCAGTTCTTC. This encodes CASSYSPGQGAGEQFF.

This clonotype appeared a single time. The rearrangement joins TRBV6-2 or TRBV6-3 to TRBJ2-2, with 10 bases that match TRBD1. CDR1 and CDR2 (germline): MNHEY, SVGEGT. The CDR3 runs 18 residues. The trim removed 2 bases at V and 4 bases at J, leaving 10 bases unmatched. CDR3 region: CASSYGERQGAGTGELFF. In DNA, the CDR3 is TGTGCCAGCAGTTACGGCGAGAGACAGGGGGCGGGCACCGGGGAGCTGTTTTTT.

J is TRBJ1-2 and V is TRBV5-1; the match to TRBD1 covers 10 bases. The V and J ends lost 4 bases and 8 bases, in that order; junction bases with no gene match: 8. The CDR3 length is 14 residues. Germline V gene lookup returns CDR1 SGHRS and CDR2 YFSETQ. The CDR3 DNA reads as TGCGCCAGCAGCCCCCCGGGACAGGGGATGGGCTACACCTTC. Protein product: CASSPPGQGMGYTF.

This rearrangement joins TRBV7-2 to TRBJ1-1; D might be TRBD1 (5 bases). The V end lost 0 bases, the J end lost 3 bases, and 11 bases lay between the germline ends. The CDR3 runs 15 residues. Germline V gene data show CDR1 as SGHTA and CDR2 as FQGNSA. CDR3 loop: CASSLARRGDTEAFF. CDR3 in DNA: TGTGCCAGCAGCTTAGCGAGGAGGGGTGACACTGAAGCTTTCTTT.

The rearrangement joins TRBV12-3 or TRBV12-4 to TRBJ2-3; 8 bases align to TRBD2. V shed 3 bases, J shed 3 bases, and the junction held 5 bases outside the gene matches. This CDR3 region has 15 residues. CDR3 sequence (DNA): TGTGCCAGCAGTTTCCCCAGCGGGGGAACAGATACGCAGTATTTT. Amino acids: CASSFPSGGTDTQYF.

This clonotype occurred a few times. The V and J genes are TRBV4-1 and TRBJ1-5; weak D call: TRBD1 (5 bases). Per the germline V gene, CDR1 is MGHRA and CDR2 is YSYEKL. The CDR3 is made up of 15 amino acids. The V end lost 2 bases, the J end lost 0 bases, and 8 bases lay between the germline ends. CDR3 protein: CASSQQGFSNQPQHF. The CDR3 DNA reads TGCGCCAGCAGCCAACAGGGTTTTAGCAATCAGCCCCAGCATTTT.

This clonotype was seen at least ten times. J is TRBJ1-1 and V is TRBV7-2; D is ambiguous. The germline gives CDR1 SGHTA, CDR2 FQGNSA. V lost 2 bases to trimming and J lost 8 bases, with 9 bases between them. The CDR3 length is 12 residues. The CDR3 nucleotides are TGTGCCAGCAGCTTAATTAGAGCCGAAGCTTTCTTT. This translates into CASSLIRAEAFF.

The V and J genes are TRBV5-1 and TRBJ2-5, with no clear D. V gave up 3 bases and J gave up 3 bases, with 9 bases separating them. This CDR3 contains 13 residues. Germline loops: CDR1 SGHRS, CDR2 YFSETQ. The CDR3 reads CASSWKIEETQYF. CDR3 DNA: TGCGCCAGCAGCTGGAAGATCGAAGAGACCCAGTACTTC.